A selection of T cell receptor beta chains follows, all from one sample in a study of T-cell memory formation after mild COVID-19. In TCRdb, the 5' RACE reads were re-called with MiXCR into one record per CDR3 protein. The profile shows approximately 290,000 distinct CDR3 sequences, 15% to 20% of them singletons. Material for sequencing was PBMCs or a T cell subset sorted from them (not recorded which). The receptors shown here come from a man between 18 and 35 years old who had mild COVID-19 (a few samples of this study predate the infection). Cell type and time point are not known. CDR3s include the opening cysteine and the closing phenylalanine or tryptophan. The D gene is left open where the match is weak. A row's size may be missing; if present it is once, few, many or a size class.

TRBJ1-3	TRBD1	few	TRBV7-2	CASSLGQGLGNTIYF	TGTGCCAGCAGCTTAGGACAGGGGTTAGGAAACACCATATATTTT
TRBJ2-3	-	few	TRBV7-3	CASSSGLGGPPDTQYF	TGTGCCAGCAGCTCGGGGTTGGGGGGGCCCCCAGATACGCAGTATTTT
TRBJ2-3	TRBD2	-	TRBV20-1	CSAPGGLAGALNTQYF	TGCAGTGCTCCCGGGGGACTAGCGGGGGCCCTGAATACGCAGTATTTT
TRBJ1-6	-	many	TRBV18	CASSPTARDSPLHF	TGTGCCAGCTCGCCGACGGCTCGCGATTCACCCCTCCACTTT
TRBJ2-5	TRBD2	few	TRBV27	CASTSHREGETQYF	TGTGCCAGCACCTCCCACCGGGAGGGAGAGACCCAGTACTTC
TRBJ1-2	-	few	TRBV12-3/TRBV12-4	CASTPAGVDYGYTF	TGTGCCAGCACCCCCGCGGGGGTAGACTATGGCTACACCTTC
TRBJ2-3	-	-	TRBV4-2	CASTRGLQSTDTQYF	TGTGCCAGCACCCGGGGGTTACAGAGCACAGATACGCAGTATTTT
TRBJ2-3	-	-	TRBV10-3	CATQRTGDTQYF	TGTGCCACTCAGAGGACGGGGGATACGCAGTATTTT
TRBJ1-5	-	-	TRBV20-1	CSATDFQQNQPQHF	TGCAGTGCGACAGACTTCCAGCAAAATCAGCCCCAGCATTTT
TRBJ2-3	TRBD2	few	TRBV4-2	CASSQGTSLTDTQYF	TGTGCCAGCAGCCAAGGGACTAGCCTCACAGATACGCAGTATTTT
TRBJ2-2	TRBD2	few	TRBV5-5	CASSPGTSETGELFF	TGTGCCAGCAGCCCGGGGACTAGCGAGACCGGGGAGCTGTTTTTT
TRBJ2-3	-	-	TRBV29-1	CSALTGPGDTQYF	TGCAGCGCCTTGACAGGCCCCGGGGATACGCAGTATTTT
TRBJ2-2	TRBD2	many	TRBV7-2	CASSFSGATGELFF	TGTGCCAGCAGCTTTAGCGGGGCGACCGGGGAGCTGTTTTTT
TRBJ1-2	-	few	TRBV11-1	CASSGGGQAKNYGYTF	TGTGCCAGCAGCGGAGGGGGGCAGGCCAAAAACTATGGCTACACCTTC
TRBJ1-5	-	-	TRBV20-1	CSARDVVQGVHQPQHF	TGCAGTGCTAGAGACGTCGTACAGGGAGTCCATCAGCCCCAGCATTTT
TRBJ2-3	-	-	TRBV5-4	CASSFGDLPSTDTQYF	TGTGCCAGCAGCTTCGGGGATCTACCTAGCACAGATACGCAGTATTTT
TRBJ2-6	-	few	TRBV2	CASSGQVPRGGANVLTF	TGTGCCAGCAGTGGTCAGGTGCCTAGAGGAGGGGCCAACGTCCTGACTTTC
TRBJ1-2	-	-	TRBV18	CASSPAGITNYGYTF	TGTGCCAGCTCACCGGCCGGGATTACTAACTATGGCTACACCTTC
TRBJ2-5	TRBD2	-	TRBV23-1	CASSRLLGGETQYF	TGCGCCAGCAGTCGCCTGTTGGGGGGGGAGACCCAGTACTTC
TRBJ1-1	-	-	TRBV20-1	CSARAWDVGDTEAFF	TGCAGTGCTAGGGCTTGGGACGTTGGGGACACTGAAGCTTTCTTT
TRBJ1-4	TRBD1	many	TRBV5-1	CASSLAQQGSGEKLFF	TGCGCCAGCAGCTTGGCCCAACAGGGGAGTGGAGAAAAACTGTTTTTT
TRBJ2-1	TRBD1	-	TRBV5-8	CASSLGQGVHNEQFF	TGTGCCAGCAGCCTGGGACAGGGGGTCCACAATGAGCAGTTCTTC
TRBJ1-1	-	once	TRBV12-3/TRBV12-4	CASSVGHWNTEAFF	TGTGCCAGCAGTGTGGGACACTGGAACACTGAAGCTTTCTTT
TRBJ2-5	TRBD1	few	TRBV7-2	CASRPQGAALQETQYF	TGTGCCAGCAGACCTCAGGGGGCAGCCCTCCAAGAGACCCAGTACTTC
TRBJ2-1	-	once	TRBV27	CASLPGQSEFF	TGTGCCAGTCTCCCGGGCCAAAGCGAGTTCTTC
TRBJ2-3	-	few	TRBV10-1	CASSEPAVDTQYF	TGCGCCAGCAGTGAGCCAGCGGTGGATACGCAGTATTTT
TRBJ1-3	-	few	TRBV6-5	CASSYSGSSGNTIYF	TGTGCCAGCAGTTACTCGGGCAGCTCTGGAAACACCATATATTTT
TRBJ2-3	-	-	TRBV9	CASSAGGRDTQYF	TGTGCCAGCAGCGCGGGGGGCCGAGATACGCAGTATTTT
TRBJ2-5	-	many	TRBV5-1	CASSLTVQETQYF	TGCGCCAGCAGCTTGACAGTTCAAGAGACCCAGTACTTC
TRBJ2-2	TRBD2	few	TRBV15	CATSRLRLAGVTGELFF	TGTGCCACCAGCAGACTTCGACTAGCGGGGGTGACCGGGGAGCTGTTTTTT
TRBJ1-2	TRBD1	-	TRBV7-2	CASSLAEDRAHGYTF	TGTGCCAGCAGCTTAGCGGAGGACAGGGCCCATGGCTACACCTTC
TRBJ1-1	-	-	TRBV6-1	CASSSWDLDEAFF	TGTGCCAGCAGTTCCTGGGATCTAGATGAAGCTTTCTTT
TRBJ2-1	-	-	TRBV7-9	CASSSVVNEQFF	TGTGCCAGCAGCTCGGTAGTAAATGAGCAGTTCTTC
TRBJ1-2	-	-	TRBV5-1	CASSLRGDPYGYTF	TGCGCCAGCAGCTTAAGAGGGGATCCATATGGCTACACCTTC
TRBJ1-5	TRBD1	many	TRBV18	CASSPGQGYQPQHF	TGTGCCAGCTCACCGGGACAGGGGTACCAGCCCCAGCATTTT